This T cell receptor (beta chain) is from a study of cytomegalovirus exposure and HLA in healthy donors. As for the study in general: Inside one of the first data releases sat about 85 million unique TCRs taken from HLA-typed donors.

The CDR3 length is 12 residues. The V end was cut by 6 bases, the J end by 5 bases, with 13 bases between. The germline gives CDR1 SQVTM, CDR2 ANQGSEA. In the case of this clone: Its antigen is still unknown.

The primer mix had 60 Vbeta and 13 Jbeta primers. Measured with immunoSEQ multiplex PCR; TCRdb has only the in-frame clones, and not every one. The table includes over 120,000 clones, roughly 70% detected once. Study observations and caveats: A later analysis linked 15,000 to 20,000 TCR beta sequences to HLA alleles at 0.05 false discovery rate. Cytomegalovirus association was assigned to 170 or so TCR beta chains.

Donors counted as nominally healthy when sampled, yet unrecorded immune exposures were likely. The sequence was collected from a man in his late teens or twenties in good health and CMV-seropositive. The specimen sequenced was PBMCs. This rearrangement joins TRBV29-1 to TRBJ2-5; a possible D gene is TRBD1 (5 bases). CDR3: CSVGEGYETQYF. The CDR3 nucleotides read TGCAGCGTAGGGGAAGGGTATGAGACCCAGTACTTC.